This T cell receptor (beta chain) stems from a study of shared clonotypes between healthy human individuals. Across the study: Those who served as donors were a couple of women and a few men between the ages of 18 and 49. Study observations and caveats: As a rule, naive subsets had a larger estimated richness than memory subsets.

The assay was immunoSEQ multiplex PCR, and TCRdb's table has in-frame clones only and misses some. The sample lists hundreds of thousands of clones; about 95% were seen once. About this clone: What it recognizes is unknown.

CD45RO-negative CD8 cells positively selected for CCR7 made up the naive population, which excluded terminally differentiated effector memory CD45RA+ cells. The CDR3 has 15 amino acids. V lost 6 bases to trimming and J lost 0 bases, with 15 bases between them. Germline CDR1 is MDHEN and CDR2 is SYDVKM. This receptor was identified in a woman younger than 45 in good health. Material for sequencing was naive CD8+ T cells sorted from blood. The J gene is TRBJ2-7, the V gene TRBV28; D not resolved. The CDR3 sequence: CASSLGQVSSYEQYF. CDR3 DNA: TGTGCCAGCAGCCTTGGTCAGGTGAGCTCCTACGAGCAGTACTTC.